The clone carrying this T cell receptor (beta chain) is labeled medium-sized. This specimen comes from a study of metastatic and nonmetastatic thyroid tumors. Across the study: Thyroid patients, malignant and benign, had repertoires compared across blood and tumor or nodule tissue.

All patients reached thyroid surgery having received no treatment beforehand. TCRdb reprocessed the PCR reads via MiXCR. The sample includes about 14,000 clones, about an eighth seen only once; the top ten take roughly 15%. Germline V gene lookup returns CDR1 MNHEY and CDR2 SVGAGI. Trimming stripped 0 bases from V and 5 bases from J, with 13 bases between. This CDR3 is built from 15 residues. Sequenced: blood. This TCR was recovered from a female donor with papillary thyroid cancer or a benign thyroid nodule (not recorded which). Some clones in this sample may be carry-over from other donors' samples. The chain links TRBV6-5 to TRBJ1-1; D may be TRBD1 (6 bases). CDR3 amino acids: CASSYSGGGRTEAFF. The CDR3 DNA reads TGTGCCAGCAGTTACTCGGGAGGGGGGAGGACTGAAGCTTTCTTT.